This T cell receptor beta chain comes out of a study of human T cells and chemical hapten exposure (dated by TCRdb to about 2021). In the study overall: For sensitization, 2% DPC in acetone was applied to a roughly 2 cm by roughly 2 cm area of upper inner arm skin. Throughout the study period of about 25 weeks, patients also received therapeutic DPC doses to the scalp every week. Patch testing on the upper back used Finn chambers containing 0.01% DPC, with scoring done after 6 days according to International Contact Dermatitis Research Group standards. Alopecia areata with under or over 50% scalp involvement, alopecia totalis and alopecia universalis were represented in the patient cohort, which was mostly female. Libraries were pooled for sequencing, and variation in per-sample TCR yields was attributed mainly to small differences in library volumes within the pool. Peripheral blood TCR repertoire changes were tracked in vivo in alopecia patients during primary and secondary sensitization to the hapten diphenylcyclopropenone (DPC). Blood samples were taken from patients before sensitization (week 0) and at 2, 6 and about 24 weeks after DPC sensitization. Under 30 alopecia patients gave blood for TCR sequencing at one to four time points (pre-sensitization, 2, 6 and 24 weeks). The research as a whole found: After repeated subsampling, changes were observed in the strength of the expansion versus patch-test correlation and in the threshold at which the correlation became significant. Expanded TCRs formed significantly more large CDR3 similarity clusters than pre-sensitization or healthy control sets, consistent with antigen-driven responses. No change with DPC sensitization was found in the number of TCRs above 1 in 1000 frequency, and no evidence of global repertoire structure alterations was found. Patch test score correlated positively with the number of PT1 expanded TCRs, reaching significance at thresholds 8, 16 and 32 but not at 4. All patients had alopecia, a presumed autoimmune disease, so their immune response might differ from that of healthy individuals.

This clonotype has just one count. Its antigen is unknown. There are no base qualities to consult, and no much larger clone falls within one base. Library preparation attached unique molecular identifiers to individual cDNA molecules for quantitative, reproducible TCR counting. Each blood RNA sample was used to sequence both TCR alpha and TCR beta chains. In the paper's pipeline: A median of roughly 98,000 TCRs per sample was observed, with a range of about 20,000 to 700,000. The Decombinator software suite was used to annotate V, J and CDR3 in the TCR reads. To make PS versus PT1 abundance plots, every sample was subsampled to the same number of TCRs (28,000). TCRs were defined as expanded if absent before sensitization and observed at least eight times at the 2-week time point. TCRdb trimmed public reads at Q25 via fastp, called clones via MiXCR and kept in-frame beta chains. A single entry per CDR3 protein holds the most common genes and DNA from its merged rows. These V and J calls rely on TCRdb rather than the paper's analysis. The sample data list 600 to 850 distinct CDR3 sequences, and approximately 61% of these were observed just once. The ten top clones hold less than 8% of the sample.

The CDR3 has 14 amino acids, counting the end cysteine and phenylalanine. The read is trimmed to its CDR3 DNA, 42 bases read in frame from base 1. V sheds 6 bases and J sheds 2 bases, leaving 14 bases between their ends. The germline V gene encodes CDR1 SGHRS and CDR2 YFSETQ. The meaning of the sample's treatment or condition label: therapeutic diphenylcyclopropenone sensitization with weekly scalp DPC. At each patch-test visit, blood was drawn before the patch test was applied. Patients were considered eligible if aged 18 to 70, diagnosed with alopecia and deemed suitable for DPC therapy, and patients were excluded if pregnant. Unfractionated whole blood was collected in Tempus Blood RNA tubes, and total RNA was extracted from that blood.

The receptor's source is an adult with alopecia areata. Some clones in this sample may be carry-over from other donors' samples. This table probably holds off-target reads from a library built for another chain. The source was whole blood, collected before DPC sensitization or 2, 6, or about 24 weeks after (not recorded which). The chain links TRBV5-1 with TRBJ2-5; the D region possibly corresponds to TRBD2 (6 bases align). CDR3 region: CASKEGLKQETQYF. The DNA sequence follows: TGCGCCAGCAAGGAGGGATTAAAGCAAGAGACCCAGTACTTC.